This is a list of T cell receptor beta chains from one sample in a study of blood T cell repertoires in COVID-19. Here immunoSEQ multiplex PCR was the method, and the copy in TCRdb shows in-frame clones only, minus some. Among about 330,000 clones listed, about 87% were seen once. Material: PBMCs or T cells enriched from blood (not recorded which). These receptors all come from a woman between 25 and 40 years old who had recovered from COVID-19. CDR3s include the opening cysteine and the closing phenylalanine or tryptophan. A D gene is named only where the DNA matches it firmly. Size is stated for part of the rows, as once, few or many counts, or as a class when the clone is expanded.

size: few
D: -
V: TRBV4-3
J: TRBJ1-1
CDR3: CASSQEVRTPNTEAFF
DNA: TGCGCCAGCAGCCAGGAGGTTCGGACGCCGAACACTGAAGCTTTCTTT

size: -
D: -
V: TRBV4-3
J: TRBJ1-1
CDR3: CASSQDRNTEAFF
DNA: TGCGCCAGCAGCCAAGATAGGAACACTGAAGCTTTCTTT

size: -
D: -
V: TRBV6-5
J: TRBJ2-5
CDR3: CASSYLSGDGETQYF
DNA: TGTGCCAGCAGTTACCTATCCGGGGATGGGGAGACCCAGTACTTC

size: -
D: -
V: TRBV7-9
J: TRBJ1-1
CDR3: CASSPPATVPTEAFF
DNA: TGTGCCAGCAGCCCACCGGCGACAGTCCCCACTGAAGCTTTCTTT

size: -
D: -
V: TRBV6-1
J: TRBJ1-6
CDR3: CASSEENSKVSPLHF
DNA: TGTGCCAGCAGTGAAGAGAACAGTAAAGTTTCACCCCTCCACTTT

size: -
D: TRBD1
V: TRBV4-1
J: TRBJ1-2
CDR3: CASSQGGQGVNYGYTF
DNA: TGCGCCAGCAGCCAAGGGGGACAGGGGGTTAACTATGGCTACACCTTC

size: -
D: TRBD1
V: TRBV7-9
J: TRBJ2-7
CDR3: CASSIGTGGYEQYF
DNA: TGTGCCAGCAGCATCGGGACAGGGGGCTACGAGCAGTACTTC

size: -
D: -
V: TRBV28
J: TRBJ1-2
CDR3: CASSLLAIDGYTF
DNA: TGTGCCAGCAGTTTATTAGCGATTGATGGCTACACCTTC

size: -
D: TRBD1
V: TRBV5-4
J: TRBJ1-2
CDR3: CASSRQGSNYGYTF
DNA: TGTGCCAGCAGCAGACAGGGATCGAACTATGGCTACACCTTC

size: -
D: -
V: TRBV5-1
J: TRBJ1-6
CDR3: CASSLGQVESPLHF
DNA: TGCGCCAGCAGCTTGGGACAGGTTGAATCACCCCTCCACTTT

size: -
D: -
V: TRBV12-5
J: TRBJ1-5
CDR3: CASGLGVGTGGNQPQHF
DNA: TGTGCTAGTGGTTTGGGTGTAGGGACGGGAGGGAATCAGCCCCAGCATTTT

size: -
D: -
V: TRBV5-1
J: TRBJ1-1
CDR3: CASSLLGTEAFF
DNA: TGCGCCAGCAGCTTACTTGGTACTGAAGCTTTCTTT

size: -
D: TRBD1
V: TRBV28
J: TRBJ1-2
CDR3: CASGPTGGDYGYTF
DNA: TGTGCCAGCGGACCGACAGGGGGTGACTATGGCTACACCTTC

size: -
D: -
V: TRBV27
J: TRBJ1-5
CDR3: CASSSRGYQPQHF
DNA: TGTGCCAGCAGTTCGCGCGGCTATCAGCCCCAGCATTTT

size: -
D: -
V: TRBV23-1
J: TRBJ2-7
CDR3: CASTTMDKSSYEQYF
DNA: TGCGCCAGCACTACAATGGACAAATCCTCCTACGAGCAGTACTTC

size: -
D: TRBD1
V: TRBV2
J: TRBJ1-5
CDR3: CASSRTMTGRGVNQPQHF
DNA: TGTGCCAGCAGTCGTACTATGACAGGGAGAGGGGTAAATCAGCCCCAGCATTTT

size: -
D: -
V: TRBV6-5
J: TRBJ1-1
CDR3: CASSSRTGRTTEAFF
DNA: TGTGCCAGCAGTTCTAGGACGGGGAGGACCACTGAAGCTTTCTTT

size: -
D: -
V: TRBV15
J: TRBJ1-6
CDR3: CATSRDGDSRNYNSPLHF
DNA: TGTGCCACCAGCAGAGATGGAGACAGCCGCAATTATAATTCACCCCTCCACTTT

size: -
D: TRBD1
V: TRBV25-1
J: TRBJ2-7
CDR3: CASQTGVEQYF
DNA: TGTGCCAGCCAAACAGGGGTCGAGCAGTACTTC

size: -
D: -
V: TRBV14
J: TRBJ2-2
CDR3: CASSQVRAGELFF
DNA: TGTGCCAGCAGCCAAGTTCGTGCGGGGGAGCTGTTTTTT

size: -
D: TRBD1
V: TRBV6-2/TRBV6-3
J: TRBJ1-1
CDR3: CASSHPDRVMNTEAFF
DNA: TGTGCCAGCAGTCATCCGGACAGGGTAATGAACACTGAAGCTTTCTTT

size: -
D: TRBD2
V: TRBV24-1
J: TRBJ2-1
CDR3: CATSDTSGGPNEQFF
DNA: TGTGCCACCAGTGACACTAGCGGGGGACCTAATGAGCAGTTCTTC

size: -
D: -
V: TRBV13
J: TRBJ1-1
CDR3: CASSLWVGEDTEAFF
DNA: TGTGCCAGCAGCTTATGGGTAGGGGAGGACACTGAAGCTTTCTTT

size: -
D: TRBD1
V: TRBV28
J: TRBJ1-1
CDR3: CASSPSTGIRNTEAFF
DNA: TGTGCCAGCAGTCCCTCGACAGGGATAAGGAACACTGAAGCTTTCTTT

size: -
D: -
V: TRBV5-6
J: TRBJ2-1
CDR3: CASSLPPGRQFF
DNA: TGTGCCAGCAGCTTACCCCCAGGAAGGCAGTTCTTC

size: few
D: -
V: TRBV7-3
J: TRBJ1-1
CDR3: CASSWEAVKGAFF
DNA: TGTGCCAGCAGCTGGGAGGCTGTGAAGGGAGCTTTCTTT

size: -
D: TRBD1
V: TRBV5-5
J: TRBJ1-3
CDR3: CASKTGGTGNTIYF
DNA: TGTGCCAGCAAGACAGGGGGTACGGGAAACACCATATATTTT

size: -
D: -
V: TRBV6-5
J: TRBJ1-2
CDR3: CASSYGAMRGYTF
DNA: TGTGCCAGCAGTTACGGGGCAATGCGAGGCTACACCTTC

size: -
D: TRBD2
V: TRBV15
J: TRBJ2-5
CDR3: CATSRAQRGGLETQYF
DNA: TGTGCCACCAGCAGAGCCCAGCGGGGGGGCCTGGAGACCCAGTACTTC

size: few
D: -
V: TRBV7-9
J: TRBJ1-4
CDR3: CASSLTGGREKLFF
DNA: TGTGCCAGCAGCTTAACTGGGGGCCGTGAAAAACTGTTTTTT

size: -
D: TRBD1
V: TRBV19
J: TRBJ1-5
CDR3: CATHGGQGAFSNQPQHF
DNA: TGTGCCACGCATGGGGGACAGGGGGCTTTTAGCAATCAGCCCCAGCATTTT

size: -
D: TRBD1
V: TRBV4-2
J: TRBJ2-2
CDR3: CASSRGTGGDGTGELFF
DNA: TGTGCCAGCAGCCGAGGAACAGGGGGCGATGGCACCGGGGAGCTGTTTTTT

size: many
D: TRBD1
V: TRBV5-4
J: TRBJ1-6
CDR3: CASSFSEDRGSPLHF
DNA: TGTGCCAGCAGCTTTTCCGAGGACAGGGGATCACCCCTCCACTTT

size: -
D: TRBD2
V: TRBV28
J: TRBJ2-2
CDR3: CASSRRAGDYTGELFF
DNA: TGTGCCAGCAGTAGGCGGGCGGGGGATTACACCGGGGAGCTGTTTTTT

size: -
D: TRBD1
V: TRBV10-3
J: TRBJ1-6
CDR3: CAISESGTGVNSPLHF
DNA: TGTGCCATCAGTGAGTCGGGGACAGGGGTTAATTCACCCCTCCACTTT

size: -
D: -
V: TRBV21-1
J: TRBJ1-1
CDR3: CASKEQTNTEAFF
DNA: TGTGCCAGCAAAGAACAGACGAACACTGAAGCTTTCTTT

size: -
D: -
V: TRBV28
J: TRBJ2-2
CDR3: CASSLWSGSNTGELFF
DNA: TGTGCCAGCAGTTTATGGTCCGGTTCGAACACCGGGGAGCTGTTTTTT

size: -
D: -
V: TRBV6-5
J: TRBJ2-3
CDR3: CASSSAGDTQYF
DNA: TGTGCCAGCAGTTCCGCAGGAGATACGCAGTATTTT

size: -
D: -
V: TRBV27
J: TRBJ2-7
CDR3: CASSPRTAYEQYF
DNA: TGTGCCAGCAGTCCCCGGACAGCCTACGAGCAGTACTTC

size: once
D: TRBD2
V: TRBV6-5
J: TRBJ2-3
CDR3: CASDPSGGSTDTQYF
DNA: TGTGCCAGCGACCCTAGCGGGGGAAGCACAGATACGCAGTATTTT

size: -
D: TRBD2
V: TRBV4-1
J: TRBJ2-3
CDR3: CASSQEGRGADTQYF
DNA: TGCGCCAGCAGCCAAGAGGGGAGGGGCGCAGATACGCAGTATTTT

size: -
D: -
V: TRBV4-1
J: TRBJ1-3
CDR3: CASSQDFPRVMGGRRNTIYF
DNA: TGCGCCAGCAGCCAAGATTTTCCCAGGGTGATGGGTGGTCGGAGAAACACCATATATTTT

size: few
D: -
V: TRBV28
J: TRBJ1-5
CDR3: CATLGLNQPQHF
DNA: TGTGCCACCTTGGGCCTCAATCAGCCCCAGCATTTT

size: -
D: TRBD1
V: TRBV5-4
J: TRBJ2-7
CDR3: CASSSTGVPQYF
DNA: TGTGCCAGCAGCTCCACAGGGGTGCCGCAGTACTTC

size: -
D: -
V: TRBV7-9
J: TRBJ1-2
CDR3: CASSPGLYGYTF
DNA: TGTGCCAGCAGCCCTGGCCTGTATGGCTACACCTTC

size: -
D: -
V: TRBV7-8
J: TRBJ2-3
CDR3: CASSFSVDTQYF
DNA: TGTGCCAGCAGCTTTTCAGTGGATACGCAGTATTTT

size: -
D: TRBD2
V: TRBV15
J: TRBJ2-1
CDR3: CATSRDSGGGNEQFF
DNA: TGTGCCACCAGCAGAGATTCGGGGGGAGGAAATGAGCAGTTCTTC

size: once
D: -
V: TRBV12-3/TRBV12-4
J: TRBJ2-7
CDR3: CASSPRRWKEQYF
DNA: TGTGCCAGCAGTCCCCGGCGGTGGAAGGAGCAGTACTTC

size: -
D: -
V: TRBV3-1/TRBV3-2
J: TRBJ2-4
CDR3: CASRGAAQNIQYF
DNA: TGTGCCAGCAGAGGGGCAGCCCAAAACATTCAGTACTTC